This TCR beta chain was identified in a study of control samples from healthy donors and cancer patients. The assay was immunoSEQ multiplex PCR, and TCRdb's table has in-frame clones only and misses some. Counted here are some 82,000 clones, more than 70% occurring once; the ten biggest clones make up roughly 20%. Unmatched junction bases numbered 3, after V lost 4 bases and J lost 8 bases. Germline loops: CDR1 SGHRS, CDR2 YFSETQ. The CDR3 loop spans 15 amino acids. Sequences were obtained from blood. This clonotype originated in a man in his forties or fifties in good health. This chain links TRBV5-1 with TRBJ2-1, with TRBD2 matching 16 bases. The CDR3 reads CASSQGLAGGDEQFF. Here the CDR3 DNA reads TGCGCCAGCAGCCAGGGACTAGCGGGAGGGGATGAGCAGTTCTTC.